Shown below are 11 T cell receptor beta chains from a single sample sequenced in a study of T cell responses to AZD1222 COVID-19 vaccine. Using immunoSEQ multiplex PCR, the repertoire was profiled, and TCRdb retains in-frame clones only, with some absent. The table includes some 200,000 clones, about 95% detected once. The sample consisted of peripheral blood, taken 28 days after the second dose of the MenACWY control vaccine. The receptors were gathered from an adult who received the MenACWY meningococcal vaccine as a control.

This clone was observed a single time. This sequence joins TRBV7-9 and TRBJ2-1; D call uncertain. Between the trimmed V and J ends, which lost 3 bases and 5 bases, there was a span of 11 bases. Germline V lookup: CDR1 SEHNR, CDR2 FQNEAQ (reference sequence). This CDR3 has 14 residues. The CDR3 DNA sequence: TGTGCCAGCAGCTTTCTAATTCCCGACAATGAGCAGTTCTTC. Amino acids: CASSFLIPDNEQFF.

The chain has TRBV9 and TRBJ2-1; 8 bases map to TRBD2. The CDR3 contains 16 residues. The germline V gene has CDR1 SGDLS and CDR2 YYNGEE. The V and J ends lost 0 bases and 3 bases, in that order; junction bases with no gene match: 5. CDR3 in amino acids: CASSVDAGGHYNEQFF. CDR3 nucleotides: TGTGCCAGCAGCGTAGACGCGGGGGGTCACTACAATGAGCAGTTCTTC. The variable domain in full, with the rest retrieved from reference TRBV9 and TRBJ2-1, is DSGVTQTPKHLITATGQRVTLRCSPRSGDLSVYWYQQSLDQGLQFLIQYYNGEERAKGNILERFSAQQFPDLHSELNLSSLELGDSALYFCASSVDAGGHYNEQFFGPGTRLTVL.

The chain links TRBV9 to TRBJ2-3; 8 nucleotides agree with TRBD2. This CDR3 region has 15 residues. V gave up 0 bases and J gave up 0 bases; unmatched junction bases: 0. The V gene's germline CDR1 is SGDLS and CDR2 YYNGEE. DNA of the CDR3: TGTGCCAGCAGCGTAGCGGGGGGGAGCACAGATACGCAGTATTTT. Its translation is CASSVAGGSTDTQYF.

CDR3 in amino acids: CAWKPSGEMNTEAFF. The CDR3 nucleotides are TGTGCCTGGAAGCCGTCAGGCGAGATGAACACTGAAGCTTTCTTT. The chain is built from TRBV30 and TRBJ1-1, with D unresolved. Between the trimmed V and J ends, which lost 4 bases and 0 bases, there was a span of 15 bases. CDR1 and CDR2 from the germline V gene are GTSNPN and SVGIG (reference sequence). The CDR3 is 15 residues long. Variable domain in full (rest from reference TRBV30 and TRBJ1-1): SQTIHQWPATLVQPVGSPLSLECTVEGTSNPNLYWYRQAAGRGLQLLFYSVGIGQISSEVPQNLSASRPQDRQFILSSKKLLLSDSGFYLCAWKPSGEMNTEAFFGQGTRLTVV.

The chain employs TRBV29-1 and TRBJ1-1; D gene unclear. The V and J ends lost 4 bases and 1 base respectively, with 10 bases between them. This CDR3 has 13 amino acids. Germline assignment: CDR1 SQVTM and CDR2 ANQGSEA. The CDR3 loop reads CSVGGSGNTEAFF. DNA for the CDR3: TGCAGCGTTGGAGGTTCGGGGAACACTGAAGCTTTCTTT.

The chain links TRBV9 to TRBJ2-3, with D perhaps being TRBD1 or TRBD2 (5 bases each). V lost 1 base, J lost 2 bases, and 8 bases lay in between. The V gene's germline CDR1 is SGDLS and CDR2 YYNGEE. CDR3 size: 14 residues. CDR3 sequence (DNA): TGTGCCAGCAGCGTAACGGGGCTCACAGATACGCAGTATTTT. Translated, it gives CASSVTGLTDTQYF.

The chain employs TRBV5-1 and TRBJ2-5, with D perhaps matching TRBD2 (6 bases). CDR3 length equals 13 residues. Germline CDR1 and CDR2: SGHRS and YFSETQ. Trimming removed 3 bases at V and 5 bases at J, with 11 bases between. DNA for the CDR3: TGCGCCAGCAGCTCGGGGGTCGGGGAGACCCAGTACTTC. Its translation: CASSSGVGETQYF.

The rearrangement uses TRBV9 and TRBJ2-3; D is perhaps TRBD1 (6 bases). V lost 7 bases and J 9 bases, leaving 15 bases between the germline ends. The CDR3 is made up of 12 amino acids. CDR1 is SGDLS and CDR2 is YYNGEE in the germline V gene. CDR3 in amino acids: CASFANRVTQYF. DNA for the CDR3: TGTGCCAGCTTCGCCAACAGGGTGACGCAGTATTTT.

Concerning this clone itself: Other nucleotide sequences in the sample specify the same CDR3. CDR3 bases: TGTGCCAGCAGCTTAGTAGGAGAGACCCAGTACTTC. Translating gives CASSLVGETQYF. The gene calls are TRBV7-6 and TRBJ2-5; D not certain. This CDR3 has 12 residues. Germline assignment: CDR1 SGHVS and CDR2 FNYEAQ. The V gene lost 1 base and the J gene lost 4 bases, with 4 bases spanning the gap.

CDR3: CAWSGALAEFSYNEQFF. In DNA form, the CDR3 reads TGTGCCTGGAGCGGGGCCCTAGCGGAGTTCTCCTACAATGAGCAGTTCTTC. J is TRBJ2-1 and V is TRBV30; 7 nucleotides line up with TRBD2. Trimming took 3 bases from V and 0 from J; bases not matched to a gene: 11. The CDR3 runs 17 residues. CDR1 GTSNPN and CDR2 SVGIG come from the germline V gene (reference sequence).

The CDR3, as DNA: TGTGCCACCTCACGGGGGACAGAGGTTTCCCTTAACACTGAAGCTTTCTTT. This translates into CATSRGTEVSLNTEAFF. The chain employs TRBV2 and TRBJ1-1; 7 bases map to TRBD1. J was trimmed by 2 bases and V by 10 bases; bases with no gene match: 19. There are 17 residues in the CDR3. Germline CDR1 reads SNHLY; CDR2 reads FYNNEI.